This T cell receptor (beta chain) appears in the sequencing data of a study of OX40 agonist ivuxolimab in advanced cancers. The wider study: Past anti-PD-1, anti-PD-L1 or anti-CTLA-4 therapy was accepted, and roughly 40% had received some.

Sequencing used immunoSEQ multiplex PCR; TCRdb keeps in-frame clones, though not all of them. This table has approximately 74,000 clones, around 90% appearing once. J was trimmed by 3 bases and V by 2 bases; bases with no gene match: 2. CDR3 size: 15 residues. Per germline, CDR1 MGHRA and CDR2 YSYEKL. This sequence was found in an adult with an advanced solid tumor such as melanoma, head and neck, liver or kidney cancer. V gene TRBV4-1 combines with J gene TRBJ2-7, with TRBD2 identical over 12 bases. Sequencing was performed on CD4+ or CD8+ T cells sorted from blood, taken in a trial of the OX40 agonist ivuxolimab. CDR3 protein: CASSQLLAGGYEQYF. CDR3 bases: TGCGCCAGCAGCCAACTACTAGCGGGGGGCTACGAGCAGTACTTC.